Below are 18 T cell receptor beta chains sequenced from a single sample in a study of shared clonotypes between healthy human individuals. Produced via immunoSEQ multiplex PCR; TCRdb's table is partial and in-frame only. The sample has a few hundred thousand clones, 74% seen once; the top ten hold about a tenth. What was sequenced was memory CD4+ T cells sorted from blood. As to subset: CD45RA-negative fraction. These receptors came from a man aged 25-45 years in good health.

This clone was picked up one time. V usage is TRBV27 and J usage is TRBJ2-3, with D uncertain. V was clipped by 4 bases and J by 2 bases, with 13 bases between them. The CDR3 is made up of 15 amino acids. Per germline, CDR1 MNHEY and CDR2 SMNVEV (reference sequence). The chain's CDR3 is CASSSRGVDTDTQYF. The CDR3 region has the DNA TGTGCCAGCAGTTCCCGAGGAGTAGACACAGATACGCAGTATTTT.

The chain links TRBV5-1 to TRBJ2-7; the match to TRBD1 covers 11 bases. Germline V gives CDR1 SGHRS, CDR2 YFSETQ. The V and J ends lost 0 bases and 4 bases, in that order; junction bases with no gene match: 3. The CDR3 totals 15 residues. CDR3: CASSLGGTGGYEQYF. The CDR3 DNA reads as TGCGCCAGCAGCTTGGGTGGGACAGGGGGATACGAGCAGTACTTC.

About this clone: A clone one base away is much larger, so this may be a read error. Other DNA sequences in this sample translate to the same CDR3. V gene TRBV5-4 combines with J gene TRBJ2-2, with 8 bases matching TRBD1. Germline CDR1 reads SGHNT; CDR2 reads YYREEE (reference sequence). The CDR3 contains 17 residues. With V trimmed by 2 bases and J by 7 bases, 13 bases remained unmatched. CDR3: CASSFTDRGSSHGELFF. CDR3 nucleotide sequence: TGTGCCAGCAGCTTCACTGACAGGGGATCTTCCCACGGGGAGCTGTTTTTT.

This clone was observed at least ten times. The DNA for the CDR3 is TGTGCCAGCAGGTTCAGGGGAGGGACTGAAGCTTTCTTT. As protein: CASRFRGGTEAFF. The chain links TRBV11-2 to TRBJ1-1; possibly TRBD1 for D (6 bases). From germline, CDR1 is SGHAT and CDR2 FQNNGV. The V end lost 6 bases, the J end lost 5 bases, and 13 bases lay between the germline ends. This CDR3 is built from 13 residues. The entire variable domain, with the rest obtained from reference TRBV11-2 and TRBJ1-1, is as follows: EAGVAQSPRYKIIEKRQSVAFWCNPISGHATLYWYQQILGQGPKLLIQFQNNGVVDDSQLPKDRFSAERLKGVDSTLKIQPAKLEDSAVYLCASRFRGGTEAFFGQGTRLTVV.

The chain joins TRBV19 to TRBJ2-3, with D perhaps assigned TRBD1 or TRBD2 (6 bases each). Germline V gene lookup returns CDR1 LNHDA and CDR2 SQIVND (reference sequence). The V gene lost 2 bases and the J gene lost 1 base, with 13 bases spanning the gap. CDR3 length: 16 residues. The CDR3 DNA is TGTGCCAGTAGTATAAGGAGGGACACGGGCACAGATACGCAGTATTTT. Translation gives CASSIRRDTGTDTQYF.

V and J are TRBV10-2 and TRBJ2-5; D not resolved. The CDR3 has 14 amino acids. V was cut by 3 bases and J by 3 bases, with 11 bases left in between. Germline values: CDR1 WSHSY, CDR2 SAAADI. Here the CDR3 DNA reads TGCGCCAGCAGTGATCTAGTATCAAAAGAGACCCAGTACTTC. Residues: CASSDLVSKETQYF.

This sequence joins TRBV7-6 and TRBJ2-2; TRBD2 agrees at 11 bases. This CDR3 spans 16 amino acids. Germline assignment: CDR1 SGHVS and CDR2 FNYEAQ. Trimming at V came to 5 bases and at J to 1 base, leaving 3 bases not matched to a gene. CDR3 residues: CASSPLAGGNTGELFF. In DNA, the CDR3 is TGTGCCAGCAGCCCGCTAGCGGGGGGGAACACCGGGGAGCTGTTTTTT.

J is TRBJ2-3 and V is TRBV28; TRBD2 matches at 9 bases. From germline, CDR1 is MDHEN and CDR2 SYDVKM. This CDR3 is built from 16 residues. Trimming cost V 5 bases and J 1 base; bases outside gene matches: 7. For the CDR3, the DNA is TGTGCCAGCAGTGGGGTAGCGGGAGCTCGCACAGATACGCAGTATTTT. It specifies CASSGVAGARTDTQYF.

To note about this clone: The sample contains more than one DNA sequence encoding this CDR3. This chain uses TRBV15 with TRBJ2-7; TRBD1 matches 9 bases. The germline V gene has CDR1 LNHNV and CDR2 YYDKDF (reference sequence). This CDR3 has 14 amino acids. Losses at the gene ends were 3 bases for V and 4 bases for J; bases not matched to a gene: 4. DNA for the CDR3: TGTGCCACCAGCAGGGACAGGGGAGGTTACGAGCAGTACTTC. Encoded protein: CATSRDRGGYEQYF.

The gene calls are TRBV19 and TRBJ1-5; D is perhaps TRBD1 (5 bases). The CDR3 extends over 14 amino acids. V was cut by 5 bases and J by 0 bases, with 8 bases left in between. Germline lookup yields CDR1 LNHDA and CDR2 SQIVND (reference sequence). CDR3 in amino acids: CASSFDSSNQPQHF. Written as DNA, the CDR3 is TGTGCCAGTAGTTTCGACAGTAGCAATCAGCCCCAGCATTTT.

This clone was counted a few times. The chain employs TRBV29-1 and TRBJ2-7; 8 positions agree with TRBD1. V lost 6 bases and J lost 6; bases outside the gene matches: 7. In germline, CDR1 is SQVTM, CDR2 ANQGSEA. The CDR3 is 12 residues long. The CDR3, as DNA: TGCAGCGTCCGGGGACAGGTCGGCGAGCAGTACTTC. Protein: CSVRGQVGEQYF.

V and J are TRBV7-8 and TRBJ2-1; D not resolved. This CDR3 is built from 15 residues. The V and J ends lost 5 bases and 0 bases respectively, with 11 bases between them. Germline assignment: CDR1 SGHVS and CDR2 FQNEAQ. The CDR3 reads CASSQTMSSYNEQFF. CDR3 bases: TGTGCCAGCAGCCAGACCATGAGCTCCTACAATGAGCAGTTCTTC.

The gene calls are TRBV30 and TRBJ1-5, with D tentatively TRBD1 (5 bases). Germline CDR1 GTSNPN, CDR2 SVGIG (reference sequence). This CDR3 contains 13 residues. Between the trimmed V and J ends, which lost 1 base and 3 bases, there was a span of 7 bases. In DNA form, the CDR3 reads TGTGCCTGGAGTGGACAGTCCAATCAGCCCCAGCATTTT. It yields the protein CAWSGQSNQPQHF.

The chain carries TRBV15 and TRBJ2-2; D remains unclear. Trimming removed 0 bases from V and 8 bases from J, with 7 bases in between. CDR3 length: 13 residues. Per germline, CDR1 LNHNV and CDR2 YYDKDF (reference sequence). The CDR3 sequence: CATSRDIWGELFF. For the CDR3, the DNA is TGTGCCACCAGCAGAGATATTTGGGGGGAGCTGTTTTTT.

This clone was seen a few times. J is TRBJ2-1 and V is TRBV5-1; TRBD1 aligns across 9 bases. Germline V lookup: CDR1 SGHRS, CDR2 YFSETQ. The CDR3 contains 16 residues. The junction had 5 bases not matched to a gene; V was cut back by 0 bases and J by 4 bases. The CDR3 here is CASSLDPGQGYNEQFF. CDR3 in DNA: TGCGCCAGCAGCTTGGATCCGGGACAGGGATACAATGAGCAGTTCTTC. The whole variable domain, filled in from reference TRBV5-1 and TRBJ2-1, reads KAGVTQTPRYLIKTRGQQVTLSCSPISGHRSVSWYQQTPGQGLQFLFEYFSETQRNKGNFPGRFSGRQFSNSRSEMNVSTLELGDSALYLCASSLDPGQGYNEQFFGPGTRLTVL.

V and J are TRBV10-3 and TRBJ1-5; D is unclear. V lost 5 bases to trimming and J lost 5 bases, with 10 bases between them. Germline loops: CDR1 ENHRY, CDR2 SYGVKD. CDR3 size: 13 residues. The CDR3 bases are TGTGCCATCAGTAGGAAGGAGGATCAGCCCCAGCATTTT. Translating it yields CAISRKEDQPQHF.

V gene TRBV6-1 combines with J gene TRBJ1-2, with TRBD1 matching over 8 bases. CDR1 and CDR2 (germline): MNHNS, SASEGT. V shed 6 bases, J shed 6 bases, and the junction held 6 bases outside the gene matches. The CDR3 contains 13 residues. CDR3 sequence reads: CASRRQGKDGYTF. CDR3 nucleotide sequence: TGTGCCAGCAGACGACAGGGGAAAGATGGCTACACCTTC.

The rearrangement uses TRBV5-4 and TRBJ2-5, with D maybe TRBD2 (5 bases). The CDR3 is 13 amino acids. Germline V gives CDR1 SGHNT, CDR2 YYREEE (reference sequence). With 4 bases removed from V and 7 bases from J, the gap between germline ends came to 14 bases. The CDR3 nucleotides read TGTGCCAGCAGCAGAGAGGGCCGGACGACCCAGTACTTC. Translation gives CASSREGRTTQYF.